This T cell receptor beta chain was recorded in a study of PD-L1 blockade in urothelial cancer. Study conclusions and caveats: At 3 weeks on treatment, tumor-associated clones expanded more with durable benefit. Pretreatment clonality of the blood TCR repertoire below the median was predictive of superior survival.

Noted time point: peripheral blood 6 weeks after treatment start. The investigators introduced synthetic TCR analog templates into each PCR as spikes. This table comes from immunoSEQ multiplex PCR, and its TCRdb copy is limited to in-frame clones, with some not included. The sample records about 43,000 clones, about four fifths being singletons. This clone was detected only once. Antigen specificity is unknown. Mismatch with germline at one junction end may stem from a read error. The CDR3 length is 14 residues. The germline V gene has CDR1 ENHRY and CDR2 SYGVKD. This TCR derives from a man between 60 and 75 years old with urothelial cancer. This chain joins TRBV10-3 and TRBJ1-3; D might be TRBD1 (6 bases). The source was PBMCs, collected around atezolizumab (anti-PD-L1) treatment. CDR3 amino acids: CAIRDREPGDTIYF. The CDR3 nucleotides are TGTGCCATCAGGGACAGAGAGCCTGGAGACACCATATATTTT.